A single T cell receptor beta chain is shown here with its context. The antigen is undetermined. Noted time point: baseline pretreatment blood. Regarding treatment: 15 Gy SBRT to primary tumor, nephrectomy 4 weeks later. The sample comes from a study of radiation and T cells in renal cell carcinoma. Study-level results: From baseline, blood top tumor clonotypes peaked at 2 weeks post-radiation.

Trimming left V 3 bases short and J 6 bases short, with 14 bases between. The CDR3 sequence is 14 residues long. Germline assignment: CDR1 LNHDA and CDR2 SQIVND (reference sequence). TCRdb's copy holds only in-frame clones and misses some; the assay was immunoSEQ multiplex PCR. The profile shows 130,000 to 150,000 clones, 70% to 90% of them singletons. This clonotype was sampled from a woman aged 45-59 years with renal cell carcinoma. Sequences were derived from blood, sampled from a patient whose treatment included radiotherapy and nephrectomy. The chain combines TRBV19 with TRBJ1-1, with a weak D call TRBD1 (6 bases). This CDR3 reads CASSIRGTRAEAFF. The CDR3 DNA reads TGTGCCAGTAGTATCAGGGGAACAAGAGCTGAAGCTTTCTTT.